This record covers a single T cell receptor beta chain. The source of the sample is a study of blood T cell repertoires in COVID-19. Study summary: The origin of the acute and convalescent COVID-19 samples was the United States, Italy and Spain. PBMCs, B-cell-depleted T cells, or T cells were the source of the cDNA or gDNA that made up the material.

Original handling: Amplification of reference gene primers provided the estimated nucleated cell counts. Clones were read by immunoSEQ multiplex PCR, and TCRdb kept only the in-frame ones, dropping some. V and J calls and clone size are those listed in that table; D and trimming were worked out from the DNA. Here the sample spans just over 650,000 clones, 80% to 90% being singletons. The germline V and J ends were trimmed by 4 bases and 4 bases, with 16 bases remaining between them. This CDR3 has 15 amino acids. Germline V gives CDR1 SGHDN, CDR2 FVKESK. The origin of this receptor is a woman between 18 and 29 years old with acute or convalescent COVID-19. The source material was peripheral blood. The rearrangement links TRBV14 to TRBJ2-5, with a tentative D call TRBD2 (6 bases). In DNA form, the CDR3 reads TGTGCCAGCAGCCTCCGCGGGGTCAGAGGAGAGACCCAGTACTTC. It yields the protein CASSLRGVRGETQYF.